Presented here are 19 T cell receptor beta chains from one specimen sequenced in a study of blood T cell repertoires in COVID-19. The method was immunoSEQ multiplex PCR; TCRdb's version includes in-frame clones alone and lacks a portion of them. This sample yields 95,000 to 100,000 clones, of which over 70% are seen a single time; roughly a tenth belongs to the top ten. The specimen was peripheral blood. Source of these receptors: a woman older than 75 with acute or convalescent COVID-19.

The V call is TRBV25-1, the J call TRBJ2-2, with TRBD1 as a possible D gene (5 bases). CDR3 length: 17 residues. Germline CDR1 and CDR2: MGHDK and SYGVNS. Trimming pared 2 bases from V and 4 bases from J, leaving 17 bases between. CDR3: CASSEASSGLGTGELFF. The CDR3 bases are TGTGCCAGCAGTGAAGCGTCATCAGGGTTGGGCACCGGGGAGCTGTTTTTT.

This clone is a singleton in its sample. The V call is TRBV14, the J call TRBJ1-2; the D is unclear. The CDR3 contains 15 residues. The germline V gene encodes CDR1 SGHDN and CDR2 FVKESK. V was trimmed by 1 base and J by 2 bases, leaving 11 bases between them. The DNA for the CDR3 is TGTGCCAGCAGCCAAGGACCTCGGGGAAACTATGGCTACACCTTC. Translating it yields CASSQGPRGNYGYTF.

The chain is built from TRBV28 and TRBJ1-4; no clear D. Looked up from germline, CDR1 is MDHEN and CDR2 is SYDVKM. V lost 1 base and J lost 3, with 15 bases in between. This CDR3 is 17 amino acids long. For the CDR3, the DNA is TGTGCCAGCAGTTTATTCCCCCAGGCCCAGCCTAATGAAAAACTGTTTTTT. It translates to CASSLFPQAQPNEKLFF. The full variable domain, in which reference TRBV28 and TRBJ1-4 provide the parts outside the CDR3, is DVKVTQSSRYLVKRTGEKVFLECVQDMDHENMFWYRQDPGLGLRLIYFSYDVKMKEKGDIPEGYSVSREKKERFSLILESASTNQTSMYLCASSLFPQAQPNEKLFFGSGTQLSVL.

The chain joins TRBV6-5 to TRBJ1-2, with 10 bases lining up with TRBD1. In germline, CDR1 is MNHEY, CDR2 SVGAGI. The V segment lost 7 bases and the J segment 8 bases; nucleotides outside the gene matches: 10. CDR3 length equals 14 residues. The CDR3 region has the DNA TGTGCCAGCACAGAACGGGACAGGGGTAACGGCTACACCTTC. It encodes CASTERDRGNGYTF.

The V gene is TRBV5-1, the J gene TRBJ1-1; D remains unclear. CDR3 length: 16 amino acids. The V end lost 4 bases, the J end lost 0 bases, and 16 bases lay between the germline ends. Germline V gene sequence: CDR1 SGHRS, CDR2 YFSETQ. CDR3 region: CASSPLSSQVNTEAFF. The CDR3 region has the DNA TGCGCCAGCAGCCCCCTATCGAGTCAGGTGAACACTGAAGCTTTCTTT.

The chain recombines TRBV21-1 with TRBJ1-5; TRBD1 reflects the table's D call only, with no check against the DNA. TRBV21-1 is flagged as a pseudogene. This CDR3 is 15 amino acids long. The CDR3: CASSHKGDTNQPQHF. The CDR3 bases are TGTGCCAGCAGTCATAAAGGGGACACCAATCAGCCCCAGCATTTT.

This clone showed up just a few times. The genes are TRBV5-5 and TRBJ2-3, with TRBD1 as a possible D gene (6 bases). Trimming pared 6 bases from V and 0 bases from J, leaving 11 bases between. Germline loops: CDR1 SGHKS, CDR2 YYEKEE (reference sequence). The CDR3 totals 14 residues. CDR3 nucleotide sequence: TGTGCCAGCAAACCGGGACAAAGCACAGATACGCAGTATTTT. Amino acids: CASKPGQSTDTQYF.

This sequence joins TRBV7-2 and TRBJ1-2; 7 bases agree with TRBD1. The trim removed 5 bases at V and 4 bases at J, leaving 10 bases unmatched. From germline, CDR1 is SGHTA and CDR2 FQGNSA. The CDR3 is made up of 15 amino acids. CDR3 sequence: CASSIQTGEVYGYTF. The DNA of the CDR3 is TGTGCCAGCAGCATACAAACAGGGGAGGTCTATGGCTACACCTTC.

The sample holds a few counts of this clone. The chain carries TRBV18 and TRBJ2-5; D gene ambiguous. V shed 5 bases and J shed 1 base, with 8 bases lying between them. This CDR3 spans 13 amino acids. Germline V gene data show CDR1 as KGHSH and CDR2 as LQKENI. CDR3 bases: TGTGCCAGCTCAGTTAACAGCCAAGAGACCCAGTACTTC. Its translation is CASSVNSQETQYF.

This clone has only one observation. The genes are TRBV29-1 and TRBJ1-1, with D hard to call. From germline, CDR1 is SQVTM and CDR2 ANQGSEA. Trimming cost V 4 bases and J 0 bases, with 12 bases left between them. The CDR3 sequence is 14 residues long. CDR3 loop: CSVGSYSMNTEAFF. CDR3 nucleotide sequence: TGCAGCGTTGGCAGCTACAGTATGAACACTGAAGCTTTCTTT.

This clone occurred a few times. The chain is built from TRBV30 and TRBJ1-3; possible D gene TRBD1, 6 bases. CDR3 size: 13 residues. CDR1 GTSNPN and CDR2 SVGIG come from the germline V gene (reference sequence). Trimming removed 5 bases at V and 4 bases at J, with 12 bases between. The CDR3 sequence: CAWDKGVGNTIYF. The CDR3 coding sequence is TGTGCCTGGGACAAGGGGGTGGGAAACACCATATATTTT.

This clone was seen once. The chain uses TRBV5-1 and TRBJ2-1; 7 nucleotides align to TRBD2. The CDR3 contains 16 residues. J gave up 2 bases and V 0 bases, and 5 bases lay outside the gene matches. The germline V gene encodes CDR1 SGHRS and CDR2 YFSETQ. CDR3 nucleotide sequence: TGCGCCAGCAGCTTGGCTAGCGGCGACCCCTACAATGAGCAGTTCTTC. Translating it yields CASSLASGDPYNEQFF. The full variable domain, rest sourced from reference TRBV5-1 and TRBJ2-1, is KAGVTQTPRYLIKTRGQQVTLSCSPISGHRSVSWYQQTPGQGLQFLFEYFSETQRNKGNFPGRFSGRQFSNSRSEMNVSTLELGDSALYLCASSLASGDPYNEQFFGPGTRLTVL.

V gene TRBV12-3 or TRBV12-4 combines with J gene TRBJ1-4; TRBD1 matches 8 bases. The J segment lost 12 bases and the V segment lost 6 bases, leaving 9 bases of the junction unmatched. The CDR3 spans 13 residues. The CDR3 reads CASSKDDRGELFF. CDR3 DNA sequence: TGTGCCAGCAGCAAAGACGACAGGGGTGAACTGTTTTTT.

The chain employs TRBV2 and TRBJ1-6, with TRBD1 matching over 7 bases. The germline V gene has CDR1 SNHLY and CDR2 FYNNEI. V lost 8 bases to trimming and J lost 7 bases; unmatched junction nucleotides: 8. The CDR3 is made up of 14 amino acids. The CDR3 nucleotides are TGTGCCAGCGCCGGACAGGCTCTGAATTCACCCCTCCACTTT. Its translation is CASAGQALNSPLHF.

The V gene is TRBV5-6, the J gene TRBJ1-1; 11 nucleotides match TRBD1. Trimming took 4 bases from V and 1 from J; bases not matched to a gene: 6. Per germline, CDR1 SGHDT and CDR2 YYEEEE. The CDR3 has 16 residues. Written as DNA, the CDR3 is TGTGCCAGCAGCCAGGACAGGGGGCGTGGGAACACTGAAGCTTTCTTT. This codes for CASSQDRGRGNTEAFF.

The chain carries TRBV23-1 and TRBJ1-2; no clear D. TRBV23-1 is noted as an ORF with a role that remains uncertain. Trimming shortened V by 11 bases and J by 4 bases, and 20 bases separated the two germline ends. This CDR3 contains 14 residues. The CDR3 is CALTHSEIPYGYTF. The DNA of the CDR3 is TGCGCCTTGACCCACAGTGAGATTCCCTATGGCTACACCTTC.

The chain is built from TRBV7-8 and TRBJ2-1, with D tentatively TRBD1 (5 bases). Trimming left V 1 base short and J 7 bases short, with 11 bases between. CDR1 is SGHVS, CDR2 FQNEAQ, per germline. CDR3 length equals 14 residues. The CDR3 DNA follows: TGTGCCAGCAGCTTAGGGCAGGGCAATAATGAGCAGTTCTTC. Translation: CASSLGQGNNEQFF.

The chain recombines TRBV28 with TRBJ2-1, with 7 positions matching TRBD2. The germline gives CDR1 MDHEN, CDR2 SYDVKM. This CDR3 spans 15 amino acids. Trimming took 2 bases from V and 8 from J; bases not matched to a gene: 9. Here the CDR3 DNA reads TGTGCCAGCAGTTTAGTTCGCGGGGGTGGGGATGAGCAGTTCTTC. It encodes CASSLVRGGGDEQFF. Filled out from reference TRBV28 and TRBJ2-1, the complete variable domain reads DVKVTQSSRYLVKRTGEKVFLECVQDMDHENMFWYRQDPGLGLRLIYFSYDVKMKEKGDIPEGYSVSREKKERFSLILESASTNQTSMYLCASSLVRGGGDEQFFGPGTRLTVL.

The chain has TRBV4-3 and TRBJ2-5; 10 nucleotides match TRBD2. CDR3 length equals 17 residues. Germline lookup yields CDR1 LGHNA and CDR2 YSLEER. V dropped 1 base and J dropped 4; count of bases not matched to a gene: 9. CDR3 sequence reads: CASSQGASGGVRETQYF. The CDR3 DNA is TGCGCCAGCAGCCAAGGGGCTAGCGGGGGCGTCAGAGAGACCCAGTACTTC.